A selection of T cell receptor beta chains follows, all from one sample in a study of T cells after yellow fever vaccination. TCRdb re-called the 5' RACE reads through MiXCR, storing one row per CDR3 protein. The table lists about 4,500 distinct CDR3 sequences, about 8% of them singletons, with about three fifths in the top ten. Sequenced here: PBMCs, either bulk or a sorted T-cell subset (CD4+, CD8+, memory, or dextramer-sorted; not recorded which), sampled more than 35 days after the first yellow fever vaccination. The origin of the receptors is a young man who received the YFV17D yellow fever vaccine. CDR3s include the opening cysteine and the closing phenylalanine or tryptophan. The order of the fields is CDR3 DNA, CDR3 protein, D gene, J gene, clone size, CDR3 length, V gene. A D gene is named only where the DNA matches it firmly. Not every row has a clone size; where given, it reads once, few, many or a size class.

DNA: TGTGCCAGCAGCAAAGCCTCCGCGACAGGGGGGCCGAACACTGAAGCTTTCTTT; CDR3: CASSKASATGGPNTEAFF; D: .; J: TRBJ1-1; size: many; length: 18; V: TRBV21-1
DNA: TGCGCCAGCAGCCAAGGATCTAGACTCTCCGTCTATGGCTACACCTTC; CDR3: CASSQGSRLSVYGYTF; D: .; J: TRBJ1-2; size: many; length: 16; V: TRBV4-3
DNA: TGTGCCAGCAGCTTGGGTGGAGGCGAGCAGTACTTC; CDR3: CASSLGGGEQYF; D: .; J: TRBJ2-7; size: .; length: 12; V: TRBV5-4
DNA: TGTGCCAGCAGCCCACTTGGGGGCGTGTGGCTGGAGACCCAGTACTTC; CDR3: CASSPLGGVWLETQYF; D: .; J: TRBJ2-5; size: many; length: 16; V: TRBV3-1
DNA: TGTGCCAGCAGCTGGCCCCCTGGCAGGTGGCACACTGAAGCTTTCTTT; CDR3: CASSWPPGRWHTEAFF; D: .; J: TRBJ1-1; size: .; length: 16; V: TRBV5-6
DNA: TGCGCCAGCAGCCAAGGGTCGGACAGGGGGCAGGACGAGCAGTACTTC; CDR3: CASSQGSDRGQDEQYF; D: TRBD1; J: TRBJ2-7; size: many; length: 16; V: TRBV4-3
DNA: TGTGCCTGCACCAAAGTATTGGTCGGGCCAAACACCGGGGAGCTGTTTTTT; CDR3: CACTKVLVGPNTGELFF; D: .; J: TRBJ2-2; size: once; length: 17; V: TRBV3-1
DNA: TGCGCCAGCAGCTCGGCTGGGACAGATACGCAGTATTTT; CDR3: CASSSAGTDTQYF; D: .; J: TRBJ2-3; size: many; length: 13; V: TRBV5-1
DNA: TGCGCCAGCAGCTTGGGTTGGCGGACAGTACGAAATGAGCAGTTCTTC; CDR3: CASSLGWRTVRNEQFF; D: .; J: TRBJ2-1; size: many; length: 16; V: TRBV5-1
DNA: TGCAGCGTTATAGACGGCGCGGGGTACTATGGCTACACCTTC; CDR3: CSVIDGAGYYGYTF; D: .; J: TRBJ1-2; size: many; length: 14; V: TRBV29-1
DNA: TGTGCCAGCAGTTACTCGAACACAGCCTACGAGCAGTACTTC; CDR3: CASSYSNTAYEQYF; D: .; J: TRBJ2-7; size: many; length: 14; V: TRBV6-5
DNA: TGCAGTGCTAGAGACCCTTCCAGGGCTCCGTTTGGCTACACCTTC; CDR3: CSARDPSRAPFGYTF; D: .; J: TRBJ1-2; size: many; length: 15; V: TRBV20-1
DNA: TGTGCCAGCAGCCAAGAAAGAAGGAGCGCTTTCTTT; CDR3: CASSQERRSAFF; D: .; J: TRBJ1-1; size: many; length: 12; V: TRBV3-1
DNA: TGCGCCAGCAGCCCTTTGCGGGGGACTACCGGGGAGCTGTTTTTT; CDR3: CASSPLRGTTGELFF; D: TRBD2; J: TRBJ2-2; size: many; length: 15; V: TRBV5-1
DNA: TGCGCCAGCAGCCGGGGCAGCCACCTGAACACTGAAGCTTTCTTT; CDR3: CASSRGSHLNTEAFF; D: .; J: TRBJ1-1; size: many; length: 15; V: TRBV4-1
DNA: TGCAGTGCTAGAATTGGGTGGGGCACAGATACGCAGTATTTT; CDR3: CSARIGWGTDTQYF; D: .; J: TRBJ2-3; size: medium-sized; length: 14; V: TRBV20-1
DNA: TGTGCCAGCAGCCGTAGCGGGGGGGATTACTACGAGCAGTACTTC; CDR3: CASSRSGGDYYEQYF; D: TRBD2; J: TRBJ2-7; size: many; length: 15; V: TRBV7-6
DNA: TGTGCCAGCAGCCTGCCCGGGGGCGAATACACCGGGGAGCTGTTTTTT; CDR3: CASSLPGGEYTGELFF; D: .; J: TRBJ2-2; size: many; length: 16; V: TRBV7-9
DNA: TGTGCCTTCTGTCAGGGACAGGGGGTCCTCAATCAGCCCCAGCATTTT; CDR3: CAFCQGQGVLNQPQHF; D: TRBD1; J: TRBJ1-5; size: .; length: 16; V: TRBV2
DNA: TGCGCCAGCAGCCCCCGGGTGGGTTATCTCTACAATGAGCAGTTCTTC; CDR3: CASSPRVGYLYNEQFF; D: .; J: TRBJ2-1; size: many; length: 16; V: TRBV5-1
DNA: TGTGCCAGCAGCTTAATGCCCGACACGGAAGCTTTCTTT; CDR3: CASSLMPDTEAFF; D: .; J: TRBJ1-1; size: many; length: 13; V: TRBV11-2
DNA: TGTGCCAGCAGCTTAGGTCAGGGCCCGCACTATGGCTACACCTTC; CDR3: CASSLGQGPHYGYTF; D: .; J: TRBJ1-2; size: many; length: 15; V: TRBV7-9
DNA: TGTGCCAGCAGTTCCAATGGTTTCGGTGGCTACACCTTC; CDR3: CASSSNGFGGYTF; D: .; J: TRBJ1-2; size: large; length: 13; V: TRBV12-3/TRBV12-4
DNA: TGTGCCAAGGGGGTCGGAGCGTTCTATGGCTACACCTTC; CDR3: CAKGVGAFYGYTF; D: .; J: TRBJ1-2; size: .; length: 13; V: TRBV30
DNA: TGTGCCATCAGACCGACAGAAAGCTCTGGGGCCAACGTCCTGACTTTC; CDR3: CAIRPTESSGANVLTF; D: .; J: TRBJ2-6; size: many; length: 16; V: TRBV10-3
DNA: TGCGCCAGCGCTCTAGCGGGCGAAACAGATACGCAGTATTTT; CDR3: CASALAGETDTQYF; D: TRBD2; J: TRBJ2-3; size: many; length: 14; V: TRBV5-1
DNA: TGTGCCAGCAACCAGGGACTAGCCAATGAGCAGTTCTTC; CDR3: CASNQGLANEQFF; D: TRBD2; J: TRBJ2-1; size: many; length: 13; V: TRBV12-3/TRBV12-4